This T cell receptor (beta chain) was sequenced in a study of T cells in Graves' hyperthyroidism and ophthalmopathy. Germline assignment: CDR1 MDHEN and CDR2 SYDVKM. The CDR3 loop spans 17 amino acids. V was pared by 4 bases and J by 1 base, with 5 bases of the junction left unmatched. This clonotype was seen many times. TCR beta CDR3 region amplification was performed from RNA transcripts. TCR CDR3 underwent first-round RT-PCR with the HTBI primer set. TCRdb analysed the multiplex PCR reads with MiXCR anew, one entry per CDR3 protein. Among about 210,000 distinct CDR3 sequences, approximately 17% were seen once, and the ten largest hold around 52%.

This TCR was recovered from a man in his fifties or sixties with Graves' hyperthyroidism. The sequencing input was blood. J is TRBJ2-3 and V is TRBV28; 13 nucleotides match TRBD2. CDR3 protein: CASSSLGLAGGTDTQYF. The CDR3 DNA follows: TGTGCCAGCAGTTCCCTCGGACTAGCGGGAGGCACAGATACGCAGTATTTT.